The entry below describes one T cell receptor beta chain. Its antigen is unknown. This sample is drawn from a study of shared clonotypes between healthy human individuals. Study conclusions and caveats: Sampling involved blood alone; tissue repertoires likely differ. Some clonotypes were shared by all four sorted-subset donors, while others were not shared. The non-shared ones had lower generation probabilities than the shared ones.

Only in-frame clones appear in the TCRdb table, and some are missing; sequencing was by immunoSEQ multiplex PCR. The sample includes some 1,600,000 clones, 95% to 99% of them seen just once. The CDR3 extends over 15 amino acids. CDR1 LNHDA and CDR2 SQIVND come from the germline V gene (reference sequence). Trimming stripped 4 bases from V and 2 bases from J, with 12 bases between. The chain joins TRBV19 to TRBJ2-1; D possibly uses TRBD1 or TRBD2 (5 bases each). The source is a man aged 25-40 years in good health. The sequenced material came from naive CD4+ T cells sorted from blood. Subset meaning: CD45RA+ positively selected. CDR3 sequence: CASSTNGAPYNEQFF. The CDR3 DNA follows: TGTGCCAGTAGTACGAACGGGGCCCCCTACAATGAGCAGTTCTTC.